This T cell receptor beta chain stems from a study of cytomegalovirus exposure and HLA in healthy donors. Study-wide background: It was reported in a later analysis that the same platform had been used for the 90 to 150 validation repertoires as for the approximately 700 first-cohort repertoires. General study findings and limits: Listed as cytomegalovirus-associated were more than 150 TCR beta chains. The tendency of first-cohort TCR clusters to co-occur in the 120 or so validation repertoires was identified by a subsequent analysis. Reports indicated that the classifier achieved high specificity and sensitivity in diagnosing cytomegalovirus status.

Details on this clone: Its antigen is unknown.

V was shortened by 3 bases and J by 7 bases, with 10 bases between the two germline ends. There are 13 residues in the CDR3. Looked up from germline, CDR1 is KGHSH and CDR2 is LQKENI. Clones were sequenced by immunoSEQ multiplex PCR, and TCRdb holds only the in-frame ones, with some missing. The sample includes about 130,000 clones, 90% to 96% seen only once; the top ten take 1.5% to 2%. V usage is TRBV18 and J usage is TRBJ1-5; D uncertain. The sequence was obtained from a man younger than 30 in good health and CMV-seronegative. The sequencing sample was made of PBMCs. This CDR3 is CASSPSARQPQHF. The DNA for the CDR3 is TGTGCCAGCTCACCTTCCGCGAGGCAGCCCCAGCATTTT. The variable domain in full, completed from reference TRBV18 and TRBJ1-5, reads NAGVMQNPRHLVRRRGQEARLRCSPMKGHSHVYWYRQLPEEGLKFMVYLQKENIIDESGMPKERFSAEFPKEGPSILRIQQVVRGDSAAYFCASSPSARQPQHFGDGTRLSIL.